The 4 T cell receptor beta chains listed next were all sequenced from one sample in a study of Ad26.COV2.S vaccination and SARS-CoV-2 variants. TCRdb's copy holds only in-frame clones and misses some; the assay was immunoSEQ multiplex PCR. The sample lists some 640,000 clones; about 90% were seen once. Specified treatment: some 19 received Ad26.COV2.S at low or high dose, single or two shots; 5 received placebo; per-sample allocation not given. The study sampled participants on day 63 after the first vaccine or placebo injection. The sequenced sample was peripheral blood, obtained in a trial of Ad26.COV2.S vaccine versus placebo. The source of these receptors is a person between 18 and 65 years old who received the Ad26.COV2.S COVID-19 vaccine or a placebo.

The chain recombines TRBV5-1 with TRBJ1-2; 7 bases fit TRBD1. The CDR3 spans 16 residues. Germline assignment: CDR1 SGHRS and CDR2 YFSETQ. With 4 bases clipped from V and 1 base from J, the junction kept 10 bases outside the gene matches. DNA for the CDR3: TGCGCCAGCAGCCCAGGGGGGACAGACCTTAACTATGGCTACACCTTC. Protein sequence: CASSPGGTDLNYGYTF.

The chain employs TRBV9 and TRBJ2-5, with D uncertain. The CDR3 spans 13 residues. Trimming took off 0 bases at V and 1 base at J, with 4 bases between the two ends. CDR1 is SGDLS and CDR2 is YYNGEE in the germline V gene. In DNA, the CDR3 is TGTGCCAGCAGCGTAGCTCCCCAAGAGACCCAGTACTTC. Translated, it gives CASSVAPQETQYF.

The chain employs TRBV2 and TRBJ2-1; the D gene is possibly TRBD2 (6 bases). The V end was cut by 7 bases, the J end by 0 bases, with 19 bases between. This CDR3 is built from 17 residues. Germline V CDR1 and CDR2: SNHLY, FYNNEI. CDR3 in amino acids: CASTAVVGGGSYNEQFF. The CDR3 DNA reads TGTGCCAGCACCGCGGTGGTCGGGGGAGGCTCCTACAATGAGCAGTTCTTC.

This chain uses TRBV5-1 with TRBJ1-5, with D maybe TRBD1 (5 bases). CDR1 and CDR2 from the germline V gene are SGHRS and YFSETQ. V was trimmed by 2 bases and J by 6 bases, leaving 15 bases between them. This CDR3 contains 15 residues. The DNA for the CDR3 is TGCGCCAGCAGCTTTGCAGGACTGGGGGGTCAGCCCCAGCATTTT. Its translation is CASSFAGLGGQPQHF.